The rows below give T cell receptor beta chains drawn from one sample of a study of T cells in tuberculosis. The data were produced by immunoSEQ multiplex PCR, yet TCRdb's version contains in-frame clones alone and is incomplete. This table has some 20,000 clones, 75% to 90% appearing once. Sequencing input: PBMCs. These receptors were collected from a donor aged 10 to 29 with latent tuberculosis or without tuberculosis infection. The CDR3 runs from the conserved cysteine through the conserved F or W. The order of the fields is V gene, CDR3 protein.

TRBV29-1 CSVHRGRVGAEAFF
TRBV11-2 CASRWGGSAISGNTIYF
TRBV5-1 CASSLGGFQETQYF
TRBV6-1 CASSDRGLNTEAFF
TRBV6-9 CASSPVYRAFF
TRBV10-3 CAISVTDRDNEQYF
TRBV15 CATSIGKGPQYF
TRBV10-3 CAISGGAVGELFF
TRBV19 CASSNPGRMLTNTGELFF
TRBV5-1 CASSKDAGTDIQYF
TRBV2 CASKWLSTDTQYF
TRBV6-1 CASSEWRRDTEAFF
TRBV19 CASRTGLDSPLHF
TRBV5-1 CASSLALGQGREQYF
TRBV19 CATTSRGTESNYGYTF
TRBV5-4 CASSSAGSLSYNEQFF
TRBV15 CATSREGGAGEKLFF
TRBV6-6 CASSPTGISPLHF
TRBV6-6 CATRKGQPNTGELFF
TRBV7-6 CASSPRQAGNTEAFF
TRBV5-1 CASSLTGNNEQFF
TRBV2 CASSERGYEQYF
TRBV25-1 CASRDRGDQPQHF
TRBV7-2 CASSVGTSGPPMEFF
TRBV19 CASSIQGARTGNTIYF
TRBV30 CAWSNRAGVTGELFF
TRBV23-1 CASSQSTVYNSPLHF
TRBV6-1 CASSRLDLYEQYF
TRBV29-1 CSVGLSGAGGETQYF
TRBV5-1 CASSFGQGVEAFF
TRBV9 CASSEGAAGTYEQYF
TRBV11-2 CASSFLKYAGGKETQYF
TRBV19 CASSMAAQLGYTF
TRBV6-6 CASSYSLQGEANVLTF
TRBV4-3 CASSQRTLATTDTQYF
TRBV25-1 CASSVTGTSGGANEQFF
TRBV5-1 CASSLRGRGRAVNTEAFF
TRBV2 CASTRGRGISGYTF
TRBV30 CAWSVLFTRNSPLHF
TRBV5-1 CASSLPGDLSTDTQYF
TRBV5-1 CASSLLTGFSSVSFF
TRBV6-5 CASRTGGGGSYEQYF
TRBV6-5 CASRTGNTEAFF
TRBV6-5 CASSSRDYNEQFF
TRBV2 CARGVGYGYTF
TRBV4-1 CASRPGLAGGLTYEQYF
TRBV25-1 CASSARTRVEVLNEQFF
TRBV2 CASSDGQSYEQYF
TRBV4-3 CASSQGTSGSREQYF